What follows are 26 T cell receptor beta chains derived from one specimen sequenced in a study of Ad26.COV2.S vaccination and SARS-CoV-2 variants. Noted treatment: 19 received Ad26.COV2.S at low or high dose, single or two shots; about five received placebo; per-sample allocation not given. Each sample was drawn 63 days after the first injection (of vaccine or placebo). Profiled with immunoSEQ multiplex PCR; TCRdb holds only in-frame clones, not every one. This table holds a few hundred thousand clones, roughly 87% found once. Sample: peripheral blood, taken in a trial of Ad26.COV2.S vaccine versus placebo. These receptors were collected from a person aged 18-65 years who received the Ad26.COV2.S COVID-19 vaccine or a placebo.

This sequence joins TRBV2 and TRBJ1-5; D remains ambiguous. The V end lost 4 bases, the J end lost 10 bases, and 11 bases lay between the germline ends. The V gene's germline CDR1 is SNHLY and CDR2 FYNNEI. This CDR3 contains 12 residues. CDR3 sequence: CASSGVLGPQHF. The DNA for the CDR3 is TGTGCCAGCAGTGGGGTCTTGGGACCCCAGCATTTT.

This sequence joins TRBV11-3 and TRBJ2-1; 7 bases fit TRBD1. In germline, CDR1 is SGHNT, CDR2 YENEEA. The CDR3 totals 15 residues. Trimming removed 1 base from V and 5 bases from J; junction bases left unmatched: 5. The DNA for the CDR3 is TGTGCCAGCAGCTTAGGGCCAGGGGGAAACAATGAGCAGTTCTTC. Protein sequence: CASSLGPGGNNEQFF.

This clone was detected once. This chain links TRBV6-5 with TRBJ1-2; 8 bases fit TRBD1. Per the germline V gene, CDR1 is MNHEY and CDR2 is SVGAGI. This CDR3 has 12 residues. Trimming at V came to 6 bases and at J to 8 bases, leaving 5 bases not matched to a gene. The CDR3 DNA reads TGTGCCAGCAGAGGGACAGGCCAGGGCTACACCTTC. Protein product: CASRGTGQGYTF.

The table lists this clone with a few counts. CDR3 nucleotide sequence: TGTGCCAGCAGTGAAGGGGTACTCTCCTACGAGCAGTACTTC. Translating gives CASSEGVLSYEQYF. The chain recombines TRBV2 with TRBJ2-7; D remains unclear. Germline V gene data show CDR1 as SNHLY and CDR2 as FYNNEI. The CDR3 covers 14 residues. Trimming cost V 1 base and J 0 bases, with 7 bases left between them.

V is TRBV18 and J is TRBJ2-2, with D possibly matching TRBD1 (6 bases). The germline V gene encodes CDR1 KGHSH and CDR2 LQKENI. CDR3 length equals 16 residues. Trimming left V 3 bases short and J 0 bases short, with 11 bases between. The DNA for the CDR3 is TGTGCCAGCTCACCCCGCCAGGGGCCGAACACCGGGGAGCTGTTTTTT. Protein product: CASSPRQGPNTGELFF. The complete variable domain, with remaining parts taken from reference TRBV18 and TRBJ2-2, reads NAGVMQNPRHLVRRRGQEARLRCSPMKGHSHVYWYRQLPEEGLKFMVYLQKENIIDESGMPKERFSAEFPKEGPSILRIQQVVRGDSAAYFCASSPRQGPNTGELFFGEGSRLTVL.

This clone has only a few counts. CDR3 nucleotides: TGTGCCAGCAGACTGGACAGCTTGAACACTGAAGCTTTCTTT. Protein product: CASRLDSLNTEAFF. V is TRBV6-4 and J is TRBJ1-1; a weak D match, TRBD1 (6 bases). Germline V gives CDR1 MRHNA, CDR2 SNTAGT. V was shortened by 6 bases and J by 0 bases, with 11 bases between the two germline ends. The CDR3 consists of 14 residues.

The chain combines TRBV9 with TRBJ1-4, with 8 bases that match TRBD1. CDR3 length: 15 residues. Germline CDR1 and CDR2: SGDLS and YYNGEE. V trimming: 4 bases; J trimming: 6 bases; junction bases outside the gene matches: 8. For the CDR3, the DNA is TGTGCCAGCAGCCCACAGACAGGGGAACATGAAAAACTGTTTTTT. Amino acids: CASSPQTGEHEKLFF.

The rearrangement links TRBV30 to TRBJ2-1; 11 bases are shared with TRBD1. Germline V gives CDR1 GTSNPN, CDR2 SVGIG (reference sequence). The CDR3 is made up of 17 amino acids. After removal of 0 bases from V and 7 bases from J, the junction contained 11 bases not matched to a gene. This CDR3 is CAWSVLGTGGWKNEQFF. In DNA, the CDR3 is TGTGCCTGGAGTGTACTCGGGACAGGGGGATGGAAGAATGAGCAGTTCTTC.

Details on this clone: The germline gene is not matched at one end of the junction; a read error may be the cause. CDR3 coding DNA: TGTGCTAGCAGCCCTAGGGGGCGGGGGGCTAGCACAGATACGCAGTATTTT. Its protein is CASSPRGRGASTDTQYF. The chain has TRBV7-7 and TRBJ2-3, with a weak D call TRBD2 (8 bases). The V gene's germline CDR1 is SSHAT and CDR2 FNYEAQ (reference sequence). The CDR3 has 17 residues.

This clone was found once. This rearrangement joins TRBV4-1 to TRBJ2-7; 9 bases fit TRBD1. The CDR3 length is 15 residues. CDR1 MGHRA and CDR2 YSYEKL come from the germline V gene. After removal of 1 base from V and 5 bases from J, the junction contained 6 bases not matched to a gene. The DNA for the CDR3 is TGCGCCAGCAGCCAAGGGGACAGGGATTCAAACGAGCAGTACTTC. As protein: CASSQGDRDSNEQYF.

The chain joins TRBV14 to TRBJ2-1; 7 bases line up with TRBD1. V gave up 4 bases and J gave up 16 bases; unmatched junction bases: 10. The length of the CDR3 is 12 residues. Germline-derived CDR1 and CDR2 are SGHDN and FVKESK. CDR3 region: CASSLATGVGFF. The CDR3 bases are TGTGCCAGCAGCCTGGCAACAGGGGTGGGATTCTTC.

The gene calls are TRBV18 and TRBJ2-3; D may match TRBD1 or TRBD2 (5 bases each). Germline lookup yields CDR1 KGHSH and CDR2 LQKENI. V lost 0 bases and J lost 2, with 9 bases in between. CDR3 length: 15 amino acids. CDR3 amino acids: CASSPPRGATDTQYF. In nucleotides, the CDR3 is TGTGCCAGCTCACCACCGAGAGGGGCCACAGATACGCAGTATTTT.

This clone was picked up a small number of times. This chain links TRBV4-1 with TRBJ2-1; the D is unclear. This CDR3 contains 12 residues. CDR1 is MGHRA, CDR2 YSYEKL, per germline. V lost 1 base and J lost 9, with 7 bases in between. The CDR3 is CASSQVNSEQFF. The CDR3 DNA follows: TGCGCCAGCAGCCAAGTGAATAGTGAGCAGTTCTTC.

This clone has just a few counts. This chain joins TRBV5-4 and TRBJ2-7; 7 nucleotides line up with TRBD1. CDR1 and CDR2 (germline): SGHNT, YYREEE (reference sequence). The CDR3 loop spans 15 amino acids. V shed 3 bases, J shed 0 bases, and the junction held 6 bases outside the gene matches. CDR3 in amino acids: CASSSGQFGSYEQYV. The CDR3 DNA reads TGTGCCAGCAGCTCGGGACAGTTCGGCTCCTACGAGCAGTACGTC.

V and J are TRBV6-1 and TRBJ1-1, with D possibly matching TRBD1 (6 bases). Germline V CDR1 and CDR2: MNHNS, SASEGT. This CDR3 contains 15 residues. V lost 0 bases, J lost 4 bases, and 12 bases lay in between. CDR3 sequence (DNA): TGTGCCAGCAGTGAAGCGCTTCGAGGGGGCACTGAAGCTTTCTTT. Translation gives CASSEALRGGTEAFF.

This chain joins TRBV7-9 and TRBJ1-1; D is unclear. Looked up from germline, CDR1 is SEHNR and CDR2 is FQNEAQ (reference sequence). With 3 bases removed from V and 8 bases from J, the gap between germline ends came to 7 bases. The CDR3 length is 11 residues. CDR3 loop: CASSFGREAFF. CDR3 sequence (DNA): TGTGCCAGCAGCTTTGGCAGGGAAGCTTTCTTT. Based on the CDR3 plus reference TRBV7-9 and TRBJ1-1, the full variable domain is DTGVSQNPRHKITKRGQNVTFRCDPISEHNRLYWYRQTLGQGPEFLTYFQNEAQLEKSRLLSDRFSAERPKGSFSTLEIQRTEQGDSAMYLCASSFGREAFFGQGTRLTVV.

This sequence joins TRBV9 and TRBJ1-1; TRBD1 agrees at 7 bases. The CDR3 length is 12 residues. The V segment lost 3 bases and the J segment 11 bases; nucleotides outside the gene matches: 7. Germline CDR1 is SGDLS and CDR2 is YYNGEE. The CDR3 loop reads CASSARQGAAFF. The CDR3 bases are TGTGCCAGCAGCGCCCGACAGGGTGCTGCTTTCTTT. The full variable domain, its missing parts supplied by reference TRBV9 and TRBJ1-1, is DSGVTQTPKHLITATGQRVTLRCSPRSGDLSVYWYQQSLDQGLQFLIQYYNGEERAKGNILERFSAQQFPDLHSELNLSSLELGDSALYFCASSARQGAAFFGQGTRLTVV.

V gene TRBV7-9 combines with J gene TRBJ2-2, with D possibly TRBD1 on 6 matching bases. CDR1 and CDR2 (germline): SEHNR, FQNEAQ (reference sequence). The CDR3 has 15 amino acids. The V end was cut by 5 bases, the J end by 5 bases, with 15 bases between. CDR3 sequence: CASSQEDRSTGELFF. Here the CDR3 DNA reads TGTGCCAGCAGCCAGGAGGACAGATCTACCGGGGAGCTGTTTTTT.

V gene TRBV24-1 combines with J gene TRBJ1-3, with a possible D match to TRBD1 (5 bases). The CDR3 is made up of 17 amino acids. Germline lookup yields CDR1 KGHDR and CDR2 SFDVKD. The V and J ends lost 2 bases and 0 bases respectively, with 13 bases between them. The CDR3 DNA is TGTGCCACCAGTGATTCCGGGACTTCTGGCTCTGGAAACACCATATATTTT. This gives the protein CATSDSGTSGSGNTIYF.

This clone was observed once. The V and J genes are TRBV11-3 and TRBJ1-2; possibly TRBD1 for D (5 bases). Per the germline V gene, CDR1 is SGHNT and CDR2 is YENEEA. This CDR3 is 16 amino acids long. Between the trimmed V and J ends, which lost 1 base and 6 bases, there was a span of 18 bases. The CDR3 loop is CASSLGPKGTRDGYTF. CDR3 sequence (DNA): TGTGCCAGCAGCTTAGGCCCTAAAGGGACGAGGGATGGCTACACCTTC.

V and J are TRBV4-1 and TRBJ1-4; 8 bases agree with TRBD1. With 2 bases clipped from V and 9 bases from J, the junction kept 11 bases outside the gene matches. The CDR3 spans 16 residues. Germline V gene lookup returns CDR1 MGHRA and CDR2 YSYEKL. The CDR3 here is CASSQNLIQGVQKLFF. CDR3 DNA sequence: TGCGCCAGCAGCCAAAATCTCATACAGGGGGTACAAAAACTGTTTTTT.

This sequence joins TRBV7-8 and TRBJ1-5, with D possibly being TRBD1 (5 bases). The CDR3 consists of 15 residues. V lost 1 base to trimming and J lost 4 bases, with 11 bases between them. Germline CDR1 reads SGHVS; CDR2 reads FQNEAQ. Here the CDR3 reads CASSLGWQGNQPQHF. CDR3 nucleotides: TGTGCCAGCAGCTTAGGCTGGCAGGGAAATCAGCCCCAGCATTTT.

The rearrangement joins TRBV27 to TRBJ2-5, with TRBD1 identical over 8 bases. Germline loops: CDR1 MNHEY, CDR2 SMNVEV (reference sequence). The junction had 4 bases not matched to a gene; V was cut back by 2 bases and J by 5 bases. The CDR3 runs 14 residues. The CDR3 nucleotides are TGTGCCAGCAGTTTACACCAGGGGGCGGAGACCCAGTACTTC. It codes for CASSLHQGAETQYF.

This clone was counted once. The chain is built from TRBV2 and TRBJ2-3, with TRBD2 matching over 8 bases. In germline, CDR1 is SNHLY, CDR2 FYNNEI. The CDR3 sequence is 15 residues long. Trimming took 9 bases from V and 0 from J; bases not matched to a gene: 8. The CDR3 region has the DNA TGTGCCAGTCAATCACTAGCGGCTAGCACAGATACGCAGTATTTT. Translation: CASQSLAASTDTQYF.

CDR3: CATSGLSAQHQETQYF. The DNA for the CDR3 is TGTGCCACCAGTGGACTCTCGGCCCAGCACCAAGAGACCCAGTACTTC. The rearrangement links TRBV24-1 to TRBJ2-5; no clear D. The CDR3 has 16 amino acids. V lost 5 bases to trimming and J lost 0 bases, with 15 bases between them. Germline lookup yields CDR1 KGHDR and CDR2 SFDVKD.

The chain recombines TRBV28 with TRBJ2-3, with 14 bases that match TRBD2. The length of the CDR3 is 19 residues. Germline CDR1 MDHEN, CDR2 SYDVKM. Trimming took 3 bases from V and 1 from J; bases not matched to a gene: 9. The chain's CDR3 is CASSFLRLAGGPGTDTQYF. The CDR3, as DNA: TGTGCCAGCAGTTTTTTAAGACTAGCGGGAGGGCCGGGCACAGATACGCAGTATTTT.